What follows are 28 T cell receptor beta chains derived from one specimen sequenced in a study of identifying expanded T cells in peripheral blood. Method: immunoSEQ multiplex PCR; TCRdb's copy keeps in-frame clones and lacks some. Of 110,000 or so clones in the sample, about nine tenths are singletons; the top ten hold 7% to 9%. Material: blood. These receptors were collected from a person aged 18 to 70 in good health.

The chain carries TRBV11-2 and TRBJ2-1; TRBD2 agrees at 9 bases. Germline V gives CDR1 SGHAT, CDR2 FQNNGV. The V gene end was trimmed by 1 base and the J gene end by 9 bases; junction bases not matched to a gene: 4. The CDR3 is 14 amino acids. The CDR3 reads CASSLGLAGFEQFF. The CDR3 DNA sequence: TGTGCCAGCAGCTTAGGGCTAGCGGGGTTTGAGCAGTTCTTC.

The chain combines TRBV5-1 with TRBJ2-5; D gene uncertain. Germline assignment: CDR1 SGHRS and CDR2 YFSETQ. This CDR3 is 16 amino acids long. V lost 1 base to trimming and J lost 3 bases, with 16 bases between them. CDR3 DNA: TGCGCCAGCAGCTTGACCGGGTCCTACCTCAAAGAGACCCAGTACTTC. Translated, it gives CASSLTGSYLKETQYF.

The chain couples TRBV9 to TRBJ2-3; D unresolved. V gave up 0 bases and J gave up 0 bases, with 11 bases separating them. Germline assignment: CDR1 SGDLS and CDR2 YYNGEE. This CDR3 spans 16 amino acids. The CDR3 sequence is CASSVGHRISTDTQYF. The CDR3 DNA is TGTGCCAGCAGCGTAGGGCACAGAATAAGCACAGATACGCAGTATTTT.

The rearrangement joins TRBV6-1 to TRBJ2-3; 7 bases align to TRBD2. J lost 5 bases, V lost 5 bases, and 1 base had no gene match. Germline V gene sequence: CDR1 MNHNS, CDR2 SASEGT. This CDR3 comprises 12 residues. The CDR3 DNA follows: TGTGCCAGCAGTACTAGCGTAGATACGCAGTATTTT. It encodes CASSTSVDTQYF.

The CDR3 DNA reads as TGTGCCAGCAGACGCGGGCTCTTGGCTTCCGAGCAGTACTTC. Translation gives CASRRGLLASEQYF. The V gene is TRBV6-6, the J gene TRBJ2-7; tentative D call: TRBD2 (5 bases). This CDR3 region has 14 residues. Trimming stripped 6 bases from V and 6 bases from J, with 18 bases between. CDR1 MNHNY and CDR2 SVGAGI come from the germline V gene (reference sequence).

The chain joins TRBV6-1 to TRBJ1-2, with 9 bases matching TRBD1. Germline CDR1 MNHNS, CDR2 SASEGT. CDR3 length equals 14 residues. The junction had 6 bases not matched to a gene; V was cut back by 6 bases and J by 4 bases. DNA of the CDR3: TGTGCCAGCAGCCGACAGGGGGAGGGCTATGGCTACACCTTC. Amino acid sequence: CASSRQGEGYGYTF.

The genes are TRBV15 and TRBJ2-7, with TRBD1 matching over 10 bases. Per the germline V gene, CDR1 is LNHNV and CDR2 is YYDKDF (reference sequence). The CDR3 length is 16 residues. Trimming took 0 bases from V and 7 from J; bases not matched to a gene: 9. DNA for the CDR3: TGTGCCACCAGCAGAGATTTGGGGACAGGGGCGAGGGAGCAGTACTTC. Residues: CATSRDLGTGAREQYF.

This clone was counted a single time. The chain is built from TRBV29-1 and TRBJ2-7; tentatively, D is TRBD2 (5 bases). Deletions cut 6 bases from V and 3 bases from J, with 18 bases between. CDR3 length equals 14 residues. Per the germline V gene, CDR1 is SQVTM and CDR2 is ANQGSEA. The CDR3, as DNA: TGCAGCGTCATTACTTCCAGTGGGAGCTACGAGCAGTACTTC. Translation: CSVITSSGSYEQYF.

The genes are TRBV27 and TRBJ1-2, with D possibly being TRBD1 (5 bases). The CDR3 has 14 residues. V lost 4 bases to trimming and J lost 4 bases, with 13 bases between them. The germline gives CDR1 MNHEY, CDR2 SMNVEV (reference sequence). Written as DNA, the CDR3 is TGTGCCAGCAGTTCGACCTCGACAGCCTATGGCTACACCTTC. It specifies CASSSTSTAYGYTF.

The J gene is TRBJ2-1, the V gene TRBV21-1; the D call TRBD1 from the table was never checked on the DNA. TRBV21-1 is recorded as a pseudogene. CDR3 size: 17 residues. The CDR3 is CASSTRKGHHNGNEQFF. CDR3 nucleotide sequence: TGTGCCAGCAGCACAAGGAAGGGACACCACAACGGGAATGAGCAGTTCTTC.

The chain recombines TRBV27 with TRBJ2-3; a possible D gene is TRBD2 (5 bases). Germline V gene data show CDR1 as MNHEY and CDR2 as SMNVEV (reference sequence). With 3 bases removed from V and 3 bases from J, the gap between germline ends came to 10 bases. This CDR3 spans 14 amino acids. CDR3 DNA sequence: TGTGCCAGCAGTTTTGCGGGTCAGACAGATACGCAGTATTTT. This sequence encodes CASSFAGQTDTQYF.

The chain has TRBV2 and TRBJ1-2; TRBD1 agrees at 9 bases. Unmatched junction bases numbered 8, after V lost 2 bases and J lost 4 bases. From germline, CDR1 is SNHLY and CDR2 FYNNEI. The CDR3 extends over 16 amino acids. CDR3 sequence: CASSEPNRGLSYGYTF. In nucleotides, the CDR3 is TGTGCCAGCAGTGAACCAAACAGGGGGCTAAGCTATGGCTACACCTTC.

This chain joins TRBV28 and TRBJ1-2, with TRBD1 matching 7 bases. Germline V gives CDR1 MDHEN, CDR2 SYDVKM. V lost 5 bases to trimming and J lost 8 bases; unmatched junction nucleotides: 8. The CDR3 is made up of 13 amino acids. The CDR3 region has the DNA TGTGCCAGCAGTATCGGGGACAGAACAGGCTACACCTTC. As protein: CASSIGDRTGYTF.

This chain connects TRBV27 to TRBJ1-2, with 9 bases fitting TRBD1. V gave up 5 bases and J gave up 4 bases; unmatched junction bases: 8. CDR3 length equals 15 residues. CDR1 and CDR2 (germline): MNHEY, SMNVEV (reference sequence). The DNA of the CDR3 is TGTGCCAGCAGTGCGGGACAGGGTTTTGGCTATGGCTACACCTTC. Residues: CASSAGQGFGYGYTF.

The chain has TRBV28 and TRBJ1-3, with D possibly being TRBD1 (5 bases). Germline V gene sequence: CDR1 MDHEN, CDR2 SYDVKM. Trimming took off 5 bases at V and 2 bases at J, with 13 bases between the two ends. The CDR3 contains 15 residues. CDR3 amino acids: CASSPPGVPGNTIYF. As DNA, the CDR3 is TGTGCCAGCAGTCCCCCGGGGGTACCTGGAAACACCATATATTTT.

V usage is TRBV30 and J usage is TRBJ2-2, with D hard to call. With 0 bases removed from V and 0 bases from J, the gap between germline ends came to 11 bases. Germline V CDR1 and CDR2: GTSNPN, SVGIG (reference sequence). There are 16 residues in the CDR3. The CDR3 nucleotides read TGTGCCTGGAGTGTTGGTGTTGGGGCGAACACCGGGGAGCTGTTTTTT. It is translated as CAWSVGVGANTGELFF.

The gene calls are TRBV7-9 and TRBJ1-5, with D possibly TRBD1 on 5 matching bases. Germline lookup yields CDR1 SEHNR and CDR2 FQNEAQ (reference sequence). The CDR3 loop spans 16 amino acids. The germline V and J ends were trimmed by 0 bases and 5 bases, with 14 bases remaining between them. CDR3 region: CASSLAHAGRHQPQHF. The CDR3 DNA reads TGTGCCAGCAGCTTAGCGCACGCGGGGCGGCATCAGCCCCAGCATTTT. The complete variable domain, with remaining parts taken from reference TRBV7-9 and TRBJ1-5, reads DTGVSQNPRHKITKRGQNVTFRCDPISEHNRLYWYRQTLGQGPEFLTYFQNEAQLEKSRLLSDRFSAERPKGSFSTLEIQRTEQGDSAMYLCASSLAHAGRHQPQHFGDGTRLSIL.

The chain has TRBV7-2 and TRBJ1-3; D ambiguous. The CDR3 extends over 15 amino acids. CDR1 is SGHTA, CDR2 FQGNSA, per germline. Trimming stripped 2 bases from V and 4 bases from J, with 12 bases between. CDR3 in DNA: TGTGCCAGCAGCTTACACTGGTCCTTCGGAAACACCATATATTTT. Residues: CASSLHWSFGNTIYF.

This clone is a singleton in its sample. The chain recombines TRBV15 with TRBJ1-1; perhaps TRBD1 as D (6 bases). CDR3 length: 15 amino acids. The germline V gene has CDR1 LNHNV and CDR2 YYDKDF (reference sequence). The V end lost 0 bases, the J end lost 4 bases, and 12 bases lay between the germline ends. The CDR3 region has the DNA TGTGCCACCAGCAGAGATTCAGACAGGTCCACTGAAGCTTTCTTT. Translated: CATSRDSDRSTEAFF.

This clone was seen a few times. The chain carries TRBV4-2 and TRBJ2-2; 11 bases agree with TRBD2. The V gene end was trimmed by 0 bases and the J gene end by 8 bases; junction bases not matched to a gene: 8. Per the germline V gene, CDR1 is LGHNA and CDR2 is YNFKEQ. The CDR3 runs 17 residues. The CDR3 here is CASSQDFSTSGVGELFF. CDR3 nucleotides: TGTGCCAGCAGCCAAGATTTCTCGACTAGCGGGGTTGGGGAGCTGTTTTTT.

The gene calls are TRBV10-3 and TRBJ2-5; D possibly corresponds to TRBD2 (5 bases). V shed 4 bases and J shed 5 bases, with 11 bases lying between them. The CDR3 spans 13 residues. The germline CDR1 and CDR2 sequences are ENHRY and SYGVKD. The DNA of the CDR3 is TGTGCCATCAGTGGGACGGAGGAGGAGACCCAGTACTTC. Its translation is CAISGTEEETQYF.

This clone was seen a single time. The chain combines TRBV29-1 with TRBJ1-1; 8 bases agree with TRBD1. CDR1 and CDR2 (germline): SQVTM, ANQGSEA. The CDR3 has 13 residues. V shed 6 bases, J shed 3 bases, and the junction held 6 bases outside the gene matches. CDR3 nucleotides: TGCAGCGTGGCACAGGGGGGGTACACTGAAGCTTTCTTT. This gives the protein CSVAQGGYTEAFF.

Details on this clone: In the same sample, other DNA sequences code for this CDR3. CDR3 loop: CASSPRQGQETQYF. The CDR3 DNA follows: TGCGCCAGCAGCCCAAGACAGGGCCAAGAGACCCAGTACTTC. The rearrangement joins TRBV5-1 to TRBJ2-5, with 7 positions matching TRBD1. The CDR3 is made up of 14 amino acids. In germline, CDR1 is SGHRS, CDR2 YFSETQ. With 4 bases clipped from V and 1 base from J, the junction kept 4 bases outside the gene matches.

The chain carries TRBV6-1 and TRBJ1-5; D gene ambiguous. V was shortened by 3 bases and J by 1 base, with 4 bases between the two germline ends. The CDR3 spans 13 residues. Germline V gene data show CDR1 as MNHNS and CDR2 as SASEGT. The CDR3 DNA sequence: TGTGCCAGCAGTGACGACAGCAATCAGCCCCAGCATTTT. It translates to CASSDDSNQPQHF.

This clone was detected only a few times. The V call is TRBV19, the J call TRBJ1-5, with a tentative D call TRBD1 (6 bases). With 5 bases removed from V and 1 base from J, the gap between germline ends came to 15 bases. Germline CDR1 is LNHDA and CDR2 is SQIVND (reference sequence). CDR3 size: 16 residues. Here the CDR3 reads CASSLRGFFSNQPQHF. The CDR3 DNA is TGTGCCAGTAGTCTTAGGGGGTTTTTCAGCAATCAGCCCCAGCATTTT.

This chain connects TRBV5-1 to TRBJ1-2; the D gene is possibly TRBD1 (6 bases). CDR1 and CDR2 from the germline V gene are SGHRS and YFSETQ. V lost 4 bases and J 2 bases, leaving 15 bases between the germline ends. The CDR3 contains 15 residues. This chain's CDR3 is CASSQRIGQNYGYTF. Here the CDR3 DNA reads TGCGCCAGCAGCCAAAGGATCGGACAGAACTATGGCTACACCTTC.

The chain couples TRBV27 to TRBJ2-7; D tentatively fits TRBD1 or TRBD2 (6 bases each). CDR1 and CDR2 (germline): MNHEY, SMNVEV (reference sequence). Trimming removed 3 bases at V and 4 bases at J, with 10 bases between. This CDR3 is built from 13 residues. The CDR3: CASSFRGGYEQYF. CDR3 DNA: TGTGCCAGCAGTTTTCGAGGGGGGTACGAGCAGTACTTC.

This rearrangement joins TRBV18 to TRBJ2-1, with D perhaps matching TRBD2 (6 bases). This CDR3 is built from 15 residues. V shed 0 bases and J shed 7 bases, with 13 bases lying between them. Germline CDR1 reads KGHSH; CDR2 reads LQKENI. The CDR3 DNA reads as TGTGCCAGCTCACCACCGTCCACGGGGGTTAATGAGCAGTTCTTC. Amino acids: CASSPPSTGVNEQFF. The variable domain in full, with the rest retrieved from reference TRBV18 and TRBJ2-1, is NAGVMQNPRHLVRRRGQEARLRCSPMKGHSHVYWYRQLPEEGLKFMVYLQKENIIDESGMPKERFSAEFPKEGPSILRIQQVVRGDSAAYFCASSPPSTGVNEQFFGPGTRLTVL.